The 31 T cell receptor beta chains below come from one sample, sequenced in a study of breast tumors, draining lymph nodes, adjacent tissues. One entry per CDR3 protein results from TCRdb running MiXCR on the multiplex PCR reads. The table lists 26,000 or so distinct CDR3 sequences, approximately 23% of them singletons. The sequenced material came from breast tumor tissue. All receptors come from a female donor with breast cancer. Some clones in this sample may be carry-over from other donors' samples.

This clonotype was seen a handful of times. V usage is TRBV28 and J usage is TRBJ2-7; perhaps TRBD2 as D (6 bases). The CDR3 has 15 residues. The V and J ends lost 6 bases and 5 bases respectively, with 20 bases between them. Germline V gene data show CDR1 as MDHEN and CDR2 as SYDVKM. The chain's CDR3 is CASSLGYGSTHEQYF. The DNA for the CDR3 is TGTGCCAGCAGCTTAGGGTACGGGAGCACCCACGAGCAGTACTTC.

This clonotype was seen ten or more times. The rearrangement links TRBV9 to TRBJ2-1; TRBD2 matches at 9 bases. Germline loops: CDR1 SGDLS, CDR2 YYNGEE. The V and J ends lost 0 bases and 5 bases, in that order; junction bases with no gene match: 9. The CDR3 runs to 17 residues. Written as DNA, the CDR3 is TGTGCCAGCAGCGTAGAAATTAGCGGGAGTTTGCACAATGAGCAGTTCTTC. This translates into CASSVEISGSLHNEQFF.

V usage is TRBV19 and J usage is TRBJ1-1; TRBD1 is a possible D gene (6 bases). CDR1 is LNHDA, CDR2 SQIVND, per germline (reference sequence). CDR3 length equals 12 residues. Trimming took off 9 bases at V and 4 bases at J, with 12 bases between the two ends. The CDR3 is CASGYRVTEAFF. In DNA form, the CDR3 reads TGTGCCAGCGGATACAGGGTCACTGAAGCTTTCTTT.

This clonotype was detected many times. CDR3 bases: TGTGCCAGCAGTTTCTTCCAGGGCCCCTTCCACAATGAGCAGTTCTTC. Protein sequence: CASSFFQGPFHNEQFF. The chain is built from TRBV12-3 or TRBV12-4 and TRBJ2-1, with a possible D match to TRBD1 (5 bases). The CDR3 has 16 residues. V gave up 3 bases and J gave up 5 bases, with 17 bases separating them.

This chain uses TRBV20-1 with TRBJ1-4; no clear D gene. Looked up from germline, CDR1 is DFQATT and CDR2 is SNEGSKA (reference sequence). This CDR3 region has 12 residues. Trimming shortened V by 6 bases and J by 6 bases, and 11 bases separated the two germline ends. The CDR3 reads CSAEELDEKLFF. The DNA of the CDR3 is TGCAGTGCGGAGGAGTTAGATGAAAAACTGTTTTTT.

This clonotype ranks as medium-sized (0.01 to 0.1%). This rearrangement joins TRBV11-2 to TRBJ2-7, with 8 nucleotides matching TRBD2. V was clipped by 3 bases and J by 2 bases; unmatched bases: 6. The length of the CDR3 is 15 residues. CDR1 SGHAT and CDR2 FQNNGV come from the germline V gene. CDR3 nucleotide sequence: TGTGCCAGCAGCTTGTTAGCGGGGTCTGCCTACGAGCAGTACTTC. Translating gives CASSLLAGSAYEQYF.

The chain is built from TRBV6-5 and TRBJ1-2; D is perhaps TRBD1 (6 bases). Trimming took off 4 bases at V and 2 bases at J, with 11 bases between the two ends. The CDR3 covers 14 residues. The germline V gene has CDR1 MNHEY and CDR2 SVGAGI. CDR3 DNA: TGTGCCAGCAGTTTTCAGGGGCCCAACTATGGCTACACCTTC. It translates to CASSFQGPNYGYTF.

This rearrangement joins TRBV11-2 to TRBJ2-3; perhaps D is TRBD1 or TRBD2 (5 bases each). This CDR3 is built from 14 residues. The germline V and J ends were trimmed by 2 bases and 0 bases, with 6 bases remaining between them. Germline V lookup: CDR1 SGHAT, CDR2 FQNNGV. CDR3 region: CASSLRDSTDTQYF. CDR3 DNA: TGTGCCAGCAGCTTACGGGACAGCACAGATACGCAGTATTTT.

In its sample, this clonotype was seen many times. V gene TRBV5-1 combines with J gene TRBJ2-1; no clear D gene. The V end was cut by 0 bases, the J end by 4 bases, with 5 bases between. The CDR3 is 13 residues long. Germline V gene data show CDR1 as SGHRS and CDR2 as YFSETQ. The CDR3 is CASSLDYYNEQFF. The CDR3 DNA follows: TGCGCCAGCAGCTTGGATTATTACAATGAGCAGTTCTTC.

Ten or more counts support this clonotype. CDR3 amino acids: CASSLYSKDIQYF. CDR3 bases: TGCGCCAGCAGCTTGTATTCAAAGGACATTCAGTACTTC. The genes are TRBV5-1 and TRBJ2-4, with unresolved D. From germline, CDR1 is SGHRS and CDR2 YFSETQ. V was trimmed by 1 base and J by 8 bases, leaving 10 bases between them. The CDR3 has 13 amino acids.

The rearrangement links TRBV10-3 to TRBJ2-7; TRBD1 agrees at 9 bases. V trimming: 6 bases; J trimming: 0 bases; junction bases outside the gene matches: 3. CDR1 and CDR2 from the germline V gene are ENHRY and SYGVKD. The CDR3 runs to 14 residues. The CDR3 is CAIRGTGNSYEQYF. The CDR3 DNA sequence: TGTGCCATCAGGGGGACAGGGAACTCCTACGAGCAGTACTTC.

Of note for this clonotype: A much larger clone sits a single nucleotide away, making a read error possible. The conserved final phenylalanine or tryptophan is absent from the CDR3, which likely points to a read error. The chain has TRBV30 and TRBJ2-2; D is uncertain. Germline CDR1 is GTSNPN and CDR2 is SVGIG (reference sequence). Trimming took 0 bases from V and 9 from J, leaving 11 bases between them. CDR3 length: 13 amino acids. The CDR3, as DNA: TGTGCCTGGAGTGTGGGTTTACACCGGGAGCTGTTTATT. Translated, it gives CAWSVGLHRELFI.

Ten or more counts support this clonotype. CDR3 residues: CSATRDRGYGYTF. CDR3 bases: TGCAGTGCTACCCGGGACAGGGGATATGGCTACACCTTC. The V gene is TRBV20-1, the J gene TRBJ1-2, with 10 nucleotides matching TRBD1. The CDR3 is 13 residues long. V lost 4 bases to trimming and J lost 5 bases; unmatched junction nucleotides: 4. Per germline, CDR1 DFQATT and CDR2 SNEGSKA (reference sequence).

This clonotype was seen many times. The chain couples TRBV6-1 to TRBJ1-5, with D maybe TRBD1 (6 bases). Germline V gives CDR1 MNHNS, CDR2 SASEGT. The CDR3 loop spans 17 amino acids. V dropped 2 bases and J dropped 0 bases, with 14 bases sitting between them. CDR3 loop: CASSERGGANSNQPQHF. The CDR3 DNA reads TGTGCCAGCAGTGAACGCGGGGGGGCGAATAGCAATCAGCCCCAGCATTTT.

This clonotype occurred many times. The rearrangement joins TRBV6-2 or TRBV6-3 to TRBJ2-7; TRBD1 matches at 7 bases. This CDR3 spans 15 amino acids. V lost 8 bases and J lost 2; bases outside the gene matches: 12. Germline CDR1 MNHEY, CDR2 SVGEGT. CDR3 sequence: CASGPLGQRTYEQYF. As DNA, the CDR3 is TGTGCCAGCGGCCCTTTGGGACAGCGGACCTACGAGCAGTACTTC.

This clonotype was detected many times. The chain has TRBV18 and TRBJ1-4; D remains ambiguous. V shed 6 bases and J shed 8 bases, with 19 bases lying between them. CDR3 length: 15 residues. The germline CDR1 and CDR2 sequences are KGHSH and LQKENI. CDR3 bases: TGTGCCAGCTCGCCTGGCGGGTTCGGGAAAGAAAAACTGTTTTTT. This sequence encodes CASSPGGFGKEKLFF.

This clonotype has at least ten counts. V and J are TRBV4-1 and TRBJ2-3; either TRBD1 or TRBD2 may supply D (5 bases each). CDR1 is MGHRA and CDR2 is YSYEKL in the germline V gene. The CDR3 runs to 14 residues. Trimming removed 10 bases at V and 1 base at J, with 15 bases between. The CDR3 reads CATQQGVRTDTQYF. The CDR3 DNA reads TGCGCCACCCAGCAGGGAGTTCGCACAGATACGCAGTATTTT.

At least ten counts were recorded for this clonotype. The chain joins TRBV20-1 to TRBJ2-1; 12 nucleotides align to TRBD2. The V gene end was trimmed by 2 bases and the J gene end by 6 bases; junction bases not matched to a gene: 5. Per germline, CDR1 DFQATT and CDR2 SNEGSKA (reference sequence). The CDR3 is 15 amino acids. CDR3: CSARWTSGTFNEQFF. The CDR3 nucleotides read TGCAGTGCTAGATGGACTAGCGGGACCTTCAATGAGCAGTTCTTC.

This clonotype was seen at least ten times. This chain uses TRBV18 with TRBJ2-1; D uncertain. Trimming took off 6 bases at V and 7 bases at J, with 10 bases between the two ends. Germline V lookup: CDR1 KGHSH, CDR2 LQKENI. The CDR3 loop spans 12 amino acids. The CDR3 nucleotides are TGTGCCAGCTCGTCGACTGGGAATGAGCAGTTCTTC. Its protein product is CASSSTGNEQFF.

This clonotype was detected ten times or more. DNA for the CDR3: TGCGCCAGCAGGGCAGGACTAGCGTCCTACGAGCAGTACTTC. Translation gives CASRAGLASYEQYF. The V call is TRBV10-2, the J call TRBJ2-7, with 9 positions matching TRBD2. V lost 6 bases to trimming and J lost 1 base; unmatched junction nucleotides: 4. This CDR3 spans 14 amino acids. Germline CDR1 WSHSY, CDR2 SAAADI.

About this clonotype itself: This clone may be a read error of a much larger clone one base away. The chain has TRBV12-3 or TRBV12-4 and TRBJ2-1; 7 bases map to TRBD2. CDR3 length equals 15 residues. V lost 7 bases and J lost 6; bases outside the gene matches: 12. DNA of the CDR3: TGTGCCAGCACCCCCGGGGAGGGAGCGGGCAATGAGCAGTTCTTC. It yields the protein CASTPGEGAGNEQFF.

This clonotype occurred many times. The chain carries TRBV20-1 and TRBJ2-1; TRBD2 matches at 10 bases. The CDR3 consists of 12 residues. Per germline, CDR1 DFQATT and CDR2 SNEGSKA (reference sequence). Trimming removed 8 bases from V and 2 bases from J; junction bases left unmatched: 0. The chain's CDR3 is CSSGRAYNEQFF. The CDR3 bases are TGCAGTAGCGGGAGGGCCTACAATGAGCAGTTCTTC.

This clonotype showed up many times. The V gene is TRBV6-4, the J gene TRBJ2-1, with 9 nucleotides matching TRBD1. The trim removed 0 bases at V and 9 bases at J, leaving 3 bases unmatched. The length of the CDR3 is 14 residues. Germline-derived CDR1 and CDR2 are MRHNA and SNTAGT. Here the CDR3 DNA reads TGTGCCAGCAGTGACTCAACAGGGGGCCGTGAGCAGTTCTTC. Translated: CASSDSTGGREQFF.

This clonotype was observed at least ten times. The chain recombines TRBV3-1 with TRBJ1-4; perhaps TRBD1 as D (6 bases). The length of the CDR3 is 13 residues. Trimming took off 0 bases at V and 8 bases at J, with 7 bases between the two ends. Germline CDR1 reads LGHDT; CDR2 reads YNNKEL (reference sequence). The DNA for the CDR3 is TGTGCCAGCAGCCAAGAAGGGGGGGAAAAACTGTTTTTT. Translating gives CASSQEGGEKLFF.

This clonotype was detected ten times or more. The chain recombines TRBV12-3 or TRBV12-4 with TRBJ2-5; D is uncertain. Trimming pared 3 bases from V and 0 bases from J, leaving 8 bases between. This CDR3 spans 14 amino acids. The CDR3 is CASSLSAYQETQYF. CDR3 DNA sequence: TGTGCCAGCAGTTTGTCTGCGTACCAAGAGACCCAGTACTTC.

Note on this clonotype: A clone one base away is much larger, so this may be a read error. CDR3 coding DNA: TGCGCCAGCAGCACGGGGGGCCGCGGCGCATTCACAGATACGCAGTATTTT. Residues: CASSTGGRGAFTDTQYF. The chain is built from TRBV5-1 and TRBJ2-3; possibly TRBD2 for D (7 bases). This CDR3 has 17 residues. Deletions cut 4 bases from V and 2 bases from J, with 20 bases between. Germline V gene data show CDR1 as SGHRS and CDR2 as YFSETQ.

This clonotype was observed many times. This CDR3 reads CASSLVQGGEKLFF. The CDR3 bases are TGTGCCAGCAGCTTAGTACAGGGAGGTGAAAAACTGTTTTTT. The chain links TRBV7-2 to TRBJ1-4, with a weak D call TRBD1 (6 bases). V lost 1 base and J lost 7, with 10 bases in between. CDR1 is SGHTA, CDR2 FQGNSA, per germline. This CDR3 is built from 14 residues.

This clonotype was seen ten or more times. This rearrangement joins TRBV6-5 to TRBJ1-2; possible D gene TRBD1, 6 bases. The CDR3 is made up of 13 amino acids. The germline gives CDR1 MNHEY, CDR2 SVGAGI. V shed 6 bases and J shed 8 bases, with 16 bases lying between them. The CDR3 loop is CASSPRGQGGYTF. The CDR3 nucleotides are TGTGCCAGCAGCCCCCGGGGGCAGGGGGGCTACACCTTC.

On this clonotype: A much bigger clone sits one base away, suggesting this may be a read error. The conserved phenylalanine or tryptophan normally closing the CDR3 is absent here, so this likely arose from a read error. This chain joins TRBV18 and TRBJ1-6; unclear D gene. The ends were cut back, 2 bases at V and 7 bases at J, with 15 bases in the middle. The CDR3 runs to 16 residues. Germline loops: CDR1 KGHSH, CDR2 LQKENI. The CDR3 DNA follows: TGTGCCAGCTCACCATTCTCACCGGGCGAGAATTCACCCCTCCACTGT. It codes for CASSPFSPGENSPLHC.

In regard to this clonotype: Since a much larger clone is just one base distant, this may be a read error. The V gene is TRBV12-3 or TRBV12-4, the J gene TRBJ2-1; TRBD2 matches 13 bases. The CDR3 is 21 amino acids. CDR3 amino acids: CAGSGGLAGDVLSRLYNEQFF. CDR3 coding DNA: TGTGCCGGCAGCGGCGGACTAGCGGGAGATGTCTTGAGTCGTCTCTACAATGAGCAGTTCTTC.

The table lists this clonotype with many counts. The chain uses TRBV20-1 and TRBJ2-6, with a possible D match to TRBD2 (5 bases). The CDR3 is 15 amino acids. Germline CDR1 is DFQATT and CDR2 is SNEGSKA (reference sequence). Trimming removed 0 bases from V and 1 base from J, with 7 bases in between. CDR3 nucleotides: TGCAGTGCTAGAGATCGGGGATCTGGGGCCAACGTCCTGACTTTC. This translates into CSARDRGSGANVLTF.